The 15 T cell receptor beta chains reported below all come from one sample, sequenced in a study of T-cell memory formation after mild COVID-19. Each CDR3 protein is one row after TCRdb ran MiXCR on the 5' RACE reads. This table has under 300,000 distinct CDR3 sequences, approximately 7.6% appearing once. What was sequenced was PBMCs or a T cell subset sorted from them (not recorded which). These receptors came from a man aged 18 to 30 who had mild COVID-19 (a few samples of this study predate the infection). Cell type and time point are not known.

This chain links TRBV7-9 with TRBJ2-7, with D possibly being TRBD1 (5 bases). CDR1 and CDR2 (germline): SEHNR, FQNEAQ (reference sequence). Trimming removed 4 bases at V and 3 bases at J, with 10 bases between. This CDR3 comprises 13 residues. CDR3 loop: CASSSDSNYEQYV. CDR3 coding DNA: TGTGCCAGCAGCTCCGACAGCAACTACGAGCAGTACGTC.

Notes on this clonotype: A junction boundary mismatches the germline segment, possibly from a read error. The V call is TRBV12-3 or TRBV12-4, the J call TRBJ2-3, with D possibly being TRBD1 (6 bases). CDR3 length: 16 residues. The CDR3 nucleotides read TGTGCCAGCAGCTTAGCAGGCAGGGGAAGTTCAGATACGCAGTATTTT. Translating it yields CASSLAGRGSSDTQYF.

The gene calls are TRBV2 and TRBJ2-1; a possible D gene is TRBD1 (6 bases). V was trimmed by 6 bases and J by 6 bases, leaving 18 bases between them. Germline V gives CDR1 SNHLY, CDR2 FYNNEI. The CDR3 loop spans 15 amino acids. For the CDR3, the DNA is TGTGCCAGCAGGAGGGGGTCAGGTGCTAGCAATGAGCAGTTCTTC. As protein: CASRRGSGASNEQFF. Full variable domain (remainder filled in from reference TRBV2 and TRBJ2-1): EPEVTQTPSHQVTQMGQEVILRCVPISNHLYFYWYRQILGQKVEFLVSFYNNEISEKSEIFDDQFSVERPDGSNFTLKIRSTKLEDSAMYFCASRRGSGASNEQFFGPGTRLTVL.

This clonotype has ten or more counts. The chain uses TRBV10-3 and TRBJ2-5; 11 positions match TRBD1. CDR3 length: 15 amino acids. The germline V gene has CDR1 ENHRY and CDR2 SYGVKD. The junction had 4 bases not matched to a gene; V was cut back by 6 bases and J by 1 base. CDR3 residues: CAISEDRGLQETQYF. DNA of the CDR3: TGTGCCATCAGCGAGGACAGGGGGCTCCAAGAGACCCAGTACTTC.

The chain links TRBV6-5 to TRBJ2-3; 10 positions match TRBD1. Trimming cost V 6 bases and J 1 base; bases outside gene matches: 7. CDR1 is MNHEY and CDR2 is SVGAGI in the germline V gene. The CDR3 spans 16 residues. This CDR3 reads CASSLDRGLGTDTQYF. In DNA form, the CDR3 reads TGTGCCAGCAGCCTCGACAGGGGGCTGGGCACAGATACGCAGTATTTT.

This clonotype has only a few counts. The chain combines TRBV3-1 with TRBJ2-5; D not resolved. This CDR3 is 12 amino acids long. Germline V lookup: CDR1 LGHDT, CDR2 YNNKEL (reference sequence). V shed 4 bases and J shed 5 bases, with 8 bases lying between them. Written as DNA, the CDR3 is TGTGCCAGCAGCCGGGTGGGGGAGACCCAGTACTTC. It translates to CASSRVGETQYF.

This clonotype has more than one count but fewer than ten. This chain links TRBV4-3 with TRBJ2-3; TRBD2 matches at 8 bases. Trimming took 4 bases from V and 4 from J; bases not matched to a gene: 10. The germline V gene has CDR1 LGHNA and CDR2 YSLEER. This CDR3 comprises 16 residues. This CDR3 is CASSPVAGRGADTQYF. CDR3 nucleotide sequence: TGCGCCAGCAGCCCAGTAGCGGGACGGGGAGCAGATACGCAGTATTTT.

The chain couples TRBV7-2 to TRBJ1-1; D possibly corresponds to TRBD1 (5 bases). Looked up from germline, CDR1 is SGHTA and CDR2 is FQGNSA. The V and J ends lost 6 bases and 4 bases respectively, with 15 bases between them. The CDR3 contains 14 residues. CDR3 sequence: CASRSWGGATEAFF. CDR3 nucleotide sequence: TGTGCCAGCAGGTCGTGGGGGGGTGCCACTGAAGCTTTCTTT.

This chain uses TRBV7-9 with TRBJ2-3; TRBD2 aligns across 14 bases. The CDR3 totals 16 residues. The V and J ends lost 4 bases and 0 bases, in that order; junction bases with no gene match: 0. Germline CDR1 SEHNR, CDR2 FQNEAQ (reference sequence). The CDR3 is CASSWTSGGSTDTQYF. As DNA, the CDR3 is TGTGCCAGCAGCTGGACTAGCGGGGGGAGCACAGATACGCAGTATTTT. Variable domain in full (rest from reference TRBV7-9 and TRBJ2-3): DTGVSQNPRHKITKRGQNVTFRCDPISEHNRLYWYRQTLGQGPEFLTYFQNEAQLEKSRLLSDRFSAERPKGSFSTLEIQRTEQGDSAMYLCASSWTSGGSTDTQYFGPGTRLTVL.

This clonotype was detected only a few times. V usage is TRBV5-1 and J usage is TRBJ2-7; D tentatively reads TRBD1 or TRBD2 (5 bases each). CDR3 length: 16 amino acids. Trimming took off 4 bases at V and 5 bases at J, with 22 bases between the two ends. The germline V gene encodes CDR1 SGHRS and CDR2 YFSETQ. The CDR3 region has the DNA TGCGCCAGCAGCGAGTGGGGGTCCTCCCCTGGAGACGAGCAGTACTTC. Amino acids: CASSEWGSSPGDEQYF.

This clonotype has a handful of counts. J is TRBJ1-5 and V is TRBV9; 9 bases line up with TRBD1. The CDR3 length is 17 residues. The J segment lost 0 bases and the V segment lost 3 bases, leaving 7 bases of the junction unmatched. The germline V gene has CDR1 SGDLS and CDR2 YYNGEE. The CDR3 sequence: CASSDGTGKYSNQPQHF. In DNA, the CDR3 is TGTGCCAGCAGCGACGGGACAGGGAAATATAGCAATCAGCCCCAGCATTTT. Full variable domain (outside the CDR3, taken from reference TRBV9 and TRBJ1-5): DSGVTQTPKHLITATGQRVTLRCSPRSGDLSVYWYQQSLDQGLQFLIQYYNGEERAKGNILERFSAQQFPDLHSELNLSSLELGDSALYFCASSDGTGKYSNQPQHFGDGTRLSIL.

This chain joins TRBV5-1 and TRBJ1-2; a possible D gene is TRBD1 (5 bases). The V and J ends lost 4 bases and 4 bases respectively, with 11 bases between them. CDR3 length: 13 amino acids. CDR1 is SGHRS and CDR2 is YFSETQ in the germline V gene. CDR3 DNA sequence: TGCGCCAGCAGCCGGTCCGACAGCTATGGCTACACCTTC. It yields the protein CASSRSDSYGYTF.

The V call is TRBV28, the J call TRBJ2-7, with 8 bases identical to TRBD2. The germline gives CDR1 MDHEN, CDR2 SYDVKM. The V segment lost 7 bases and the J segment 6 bases; nucleotides outside the gene matches: 11. This CDR3 region has 14 residues. The DNA of the CDR3 is TGTGCCAGCACCGCCCCGGGACTAGGGCGCGAGCAGTACGTC. Residues: CASTAPGLGREQYV.

Ten or more counts support this clonotype. The CDR3 region is CAITGTDSYEQYF. In DNA form, the CDR3 reads TGTGCCATCACCGGGACAGACTCCTACGAGCAGTACTTC. V and J are TRBV2 and TRBJ2-7; 7 bases fit TRBD1. This CDR3 comprises 13 residues. Germline V CDR1 and CDR2: SNHLY, FYNNEI. The V gene end was trimmed by 10 bases and the J gene end by 0 bases; junction bases not matched to a gene: 6.

The chain is built from TRBV6-1 and TRBJ1-1; D uncertain. This CDR3 contains 13 residues. Germline V CDR1 and CDR2: MNHNS, SASEGT. The V and J ends lost 8 bases and 5 bases respectively, with 15 bases between them. The CDR3 loop reads CASYSGRLTEAFF. The CDR3 DNA is TGTGCCAGCTATAGCGGACGACTAACTGAAGCTTTCTTT.